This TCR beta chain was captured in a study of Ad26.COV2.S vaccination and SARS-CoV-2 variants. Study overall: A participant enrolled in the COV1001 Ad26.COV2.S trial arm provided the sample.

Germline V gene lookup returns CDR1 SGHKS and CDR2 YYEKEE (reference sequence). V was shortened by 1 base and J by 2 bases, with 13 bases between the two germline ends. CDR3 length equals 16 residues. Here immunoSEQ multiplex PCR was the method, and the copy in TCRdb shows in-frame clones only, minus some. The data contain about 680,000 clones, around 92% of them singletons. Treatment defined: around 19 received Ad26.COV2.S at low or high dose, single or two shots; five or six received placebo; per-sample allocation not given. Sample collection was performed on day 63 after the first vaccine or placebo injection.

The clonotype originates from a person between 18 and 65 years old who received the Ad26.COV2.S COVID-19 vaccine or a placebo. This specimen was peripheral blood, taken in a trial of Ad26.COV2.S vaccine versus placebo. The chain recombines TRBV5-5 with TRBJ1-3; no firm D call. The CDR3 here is CASSLSPFPTGNTIYF. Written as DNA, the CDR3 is TGTGCCAGCAGCTTGTCTCCCTTCCCGACTGGAAACACCATATATTTT. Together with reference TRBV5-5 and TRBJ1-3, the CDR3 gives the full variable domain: DAGVTQSPTHLIKTRGQQVTLRCSPISGHKSVSWYQQVLGQGPQFIFQYYEKEERGRGNFPDRFSARQFPNYSSELNVNALLLGDSALYLCASSLSPFPTGNTIYFGEGSWLTVV.